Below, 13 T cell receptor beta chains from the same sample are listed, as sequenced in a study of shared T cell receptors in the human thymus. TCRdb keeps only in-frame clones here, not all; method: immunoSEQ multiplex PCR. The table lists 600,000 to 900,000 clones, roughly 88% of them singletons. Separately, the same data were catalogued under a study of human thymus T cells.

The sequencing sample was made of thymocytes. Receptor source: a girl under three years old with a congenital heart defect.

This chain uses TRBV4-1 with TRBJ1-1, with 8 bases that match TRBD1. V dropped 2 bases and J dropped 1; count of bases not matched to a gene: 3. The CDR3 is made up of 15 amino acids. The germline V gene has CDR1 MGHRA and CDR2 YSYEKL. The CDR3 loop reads CASSQPGGRNTEAFF. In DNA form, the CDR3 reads TGCGCCAGCAGCCAACCAGGGGGCCGGAACACTGAAGCTTTCTTT.

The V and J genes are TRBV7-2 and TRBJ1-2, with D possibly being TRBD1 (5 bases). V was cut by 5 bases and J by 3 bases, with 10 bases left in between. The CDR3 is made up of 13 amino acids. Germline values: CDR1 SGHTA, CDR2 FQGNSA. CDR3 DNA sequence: TGTGCCAGCAGCCGTAGACAGTACTATGGCTACACCTTC. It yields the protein CASSRRQYYGYTF.

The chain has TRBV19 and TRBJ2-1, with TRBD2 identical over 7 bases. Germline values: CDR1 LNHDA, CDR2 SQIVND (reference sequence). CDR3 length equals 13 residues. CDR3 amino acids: CAVSRGAYNEQFF. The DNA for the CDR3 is TGTGCAGTAAGTCGGGGGGCCTACAATGAGCAGTTCTTC.

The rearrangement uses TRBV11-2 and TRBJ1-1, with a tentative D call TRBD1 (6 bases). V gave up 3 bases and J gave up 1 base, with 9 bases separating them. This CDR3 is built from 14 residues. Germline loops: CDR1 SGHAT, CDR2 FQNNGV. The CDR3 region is CASSFRDKNTEAFF. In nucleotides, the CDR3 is TGTGCCAGCAGCTTCCGGGACAAGAACACTGAAGCTTTCTTT.

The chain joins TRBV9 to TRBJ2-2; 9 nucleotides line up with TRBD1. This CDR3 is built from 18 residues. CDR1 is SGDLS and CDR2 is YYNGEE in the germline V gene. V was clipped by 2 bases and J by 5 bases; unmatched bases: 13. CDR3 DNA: TGTGCCAGCAGCGTCCGGGACAGGGACAGAAGAGATACCGGGGAGCTGTTTTTT. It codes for CASSVRDRDRRDTGELFF.

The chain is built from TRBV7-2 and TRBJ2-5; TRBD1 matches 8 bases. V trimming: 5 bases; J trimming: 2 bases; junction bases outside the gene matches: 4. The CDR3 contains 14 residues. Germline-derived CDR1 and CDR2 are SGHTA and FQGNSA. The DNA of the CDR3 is TGTGCCAGCAGCCCCGACAGGGGTCAAGAGACCCAGTACTTC. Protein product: CASSPDRGQETQYF.

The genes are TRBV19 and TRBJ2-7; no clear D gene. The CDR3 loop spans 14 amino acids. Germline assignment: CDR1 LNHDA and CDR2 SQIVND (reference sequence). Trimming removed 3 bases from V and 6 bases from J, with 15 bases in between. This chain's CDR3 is CASSMCHRTSEQYF. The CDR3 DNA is TGTGCCAGTAGTATGTGTCATAGAACGAGCGAGCAGTACTTC.

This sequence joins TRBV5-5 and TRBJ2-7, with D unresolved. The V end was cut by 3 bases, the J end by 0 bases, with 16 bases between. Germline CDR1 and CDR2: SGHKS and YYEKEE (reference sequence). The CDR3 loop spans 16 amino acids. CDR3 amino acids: CASSYLLDSSSYEQYF. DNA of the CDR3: TGTGCCAGCAGCTATCTCCTAGACTCGAGCTCCTACGAGCAGTACTTC.

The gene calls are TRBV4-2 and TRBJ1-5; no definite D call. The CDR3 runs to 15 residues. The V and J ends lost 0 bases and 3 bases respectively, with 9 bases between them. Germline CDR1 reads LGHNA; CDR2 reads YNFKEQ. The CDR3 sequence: CASSQEGTSNQPQHF. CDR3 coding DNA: TGTGCCAGCAGCCAAGAGGGCACCTCCAATCAGCCCCAGCATTTT.

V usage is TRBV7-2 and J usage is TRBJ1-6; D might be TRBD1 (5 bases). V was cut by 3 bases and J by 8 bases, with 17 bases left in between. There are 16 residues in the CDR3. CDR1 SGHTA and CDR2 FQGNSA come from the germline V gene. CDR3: CASSFRGGIRDSPLHF. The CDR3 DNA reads TGTGCCAGCAGCTTCCGGGGGGGTATCCGGGATTCACCCCTCCACTTT.

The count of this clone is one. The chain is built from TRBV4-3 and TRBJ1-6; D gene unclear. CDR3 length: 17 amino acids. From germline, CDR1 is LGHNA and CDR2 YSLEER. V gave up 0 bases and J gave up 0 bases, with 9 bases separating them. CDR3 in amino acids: CASSQDLRSSYNSPLHF. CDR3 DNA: TGCGCCAGCAGCCAAGATTTGAGGAGCTCCTATAATTCACCCCTCCACTTT.

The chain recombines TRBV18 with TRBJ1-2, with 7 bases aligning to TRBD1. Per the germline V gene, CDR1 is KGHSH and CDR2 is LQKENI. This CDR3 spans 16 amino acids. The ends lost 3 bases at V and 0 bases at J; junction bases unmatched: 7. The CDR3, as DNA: TGTGCCAGCTCACCTCGACAGGGAAACACTAACTATGGCTACACCTTC. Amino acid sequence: CASSPRQGNTNYGYTF.

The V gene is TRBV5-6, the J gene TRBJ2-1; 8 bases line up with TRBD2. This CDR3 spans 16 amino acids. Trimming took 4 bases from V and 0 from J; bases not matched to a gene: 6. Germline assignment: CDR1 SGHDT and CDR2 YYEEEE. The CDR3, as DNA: TGTGCCAGCAGCCTCGGGAGGGGGAGCTCCTACAATGAGCAGTTCTTC. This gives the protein CASSLGRGSSYNEQFF.